This T cell receptor beta chain was found in a study of shared clonotypes between healthy human individuals. Study-level points and caveats: Between a few donors, naive CD4 clonotypes were shared at a level of roughly 5.5%.

Regarding this clone: The target antigen is unknown.

Each replicate PCR on the sorted subsets used 150 to 200 ng DNA (around 30,000 T cell genomes). Per the study methods: Junction-only immunoSEQ data arrived without quality scores, meaning filtering differed. Libraries were prepared by immunoSEQ multiplex PCR; TCRdb keeps only in-frame clonotypes and omits some of them. D and trimming were read from the DNA, whereas the V and J calls and clone size are those reported in that table. The sample has around 2.1 million clones; under 97% are singletons. The germline gives CDR1 SGHAT, CDR2 FQNNGV. The CDR3 runs 13 residues. The V segment lost 3 bases and the J segment 9 bases; nucleotides outside the gene matches: 5.

What was sequenced was naive CD4+ T cells sorted from blood. Indicated subset: CD45RA+ positively selected. The chain carries TRBV11-2 and TRBJ2-1, with 7 bases that match TRBD2. This sequence originates from a man in his late teens or twenties in good health. The CDR3 coding sequence is TGTGCCAGCAGCTTTACTAGCGTCGGTGAGCAGTTCTTC. Residues: CASSFTSVGEQFF.